This T cell receptor beta chain was recorded in a study of PD-1 and CTLA-4 blockade in melanoma. Assay used: immunoSEQ multiplex PCR; TCRdb lists only in-frame clones, some missing. The sample yields 31,000 or so clones, 88% seen once. Germline lookup yields CDR1 LNHDA and CDR2 SQIVND (reference sequence). Unmatched junction bases numbered 3, after V lost 9 bases and J lost 6 bases. There are 12 residues in the CDR3. The specimen comprised CD8+ T cells from peripheral blood, sampled from a patient given anti-PD-1 treatment. This sequence was found in a human donor with melanoma. J is TRBJ1-4 and V is TRBV19; TRBD1 aligns across 8 bases. The CDR3 DNA is TGTGCCAGCAGGGGGCAGGATGAAAAACTGTTTTTT. Translating gives CASRGQDEKLFF.